This TCR beta chain was captured by sequencing in a study of beta chain features in type 1 diabetes (dated by TCRdb to 2016 to 2019). Study-level background: Mean age, gender distribution, total cell number and subset yield did not differ between patients and healthy donors. In the study, recently diagnosed type 1 diabetes patients and matched healthy donors were compared on the TCRB repertoires of their sorted circulating CD4+ T cell subsets. A total of roughly 99 million sorted cells were examined across all samples, and the number of cells per subset was strongly correlated with RNA yield. Regulatory and stem cell-like memory subsets were obtained from only 8 patients and roughly 8 healthy donors, while naive and central memory subsets were obtained from all 30 or so donors.

Each donor gave one peripheral blood draw, around 100 mL on average, collected into heparinised tubes. Naive, central memory, regulatory and stem cell-like memory CD4+ T cells were sorted on a BD FACSAria II using a panel including CD45RO, CCR7, CD25, CD127, CD95 and CD27. Every sorted population had a purity above 98%. PBMCs were separated immediately by Lymphoprep density gradient centrifugation and were stained directly, without being cultured. To minimize batch effects, samples were stained and sorted in pairs, one healthy donor with one patient per experiment. Overall study outcomes, separate from this receptor: In all four CD4+ subsets, TCRB CDR3 length was moderately but significantly shorter in type 1 diabetes patients. Sequencing cDNA rather than genomic DNA could over-represent highly expressing activated cells, although activation and CD3 levels did not differ between groups. Because small numbers of individuals were included in the HLA sub-analyses, any influence of HLA type on TCRB rearrangement was left unresolved. PCR may preferentially amplify shorter templates, but because patient and control samples were amplified and corrected together, any resulting skew would affect both groups equally. The naive, central memory and regulatory TCRB repertoires appeared to resemble one another more closely among patients than among healthy donors. At VDJ recombination sites, type 1 diabetes patients had fewer insertions and more deleted nucleotides, which implies abnormalities in thymic rearrangement.

CDR3 length: 16 amino acids, cysteine to phenylalanine. The sequence is cut down to CDR3 DNA, 48 bases in frame from base 1. Trimming accounts for 0 bases at V and 3 bases at J, while the number of junction bases matched to no gene is 3. The germline V gene specifies LGHNA as CDR1 and YSLEER as CDR2. Notes on this clone: The antigen it binds to is not known. Base qualities were left out, and no much larger clone turns up one base away.

The entire isolated RNA was reverse transcribed using the High Capacity cDNA Reverse Transcription Kit, and thus expressed TCRB transcripts were sequenced. Deep immunoSEQ sequencing was applied to naive, central memory and regulatory T cell samples, giving an average of roughly 3.6 million total reads per sample. Sorted cells were lysed in RLT buffer and RNA was extracted with DNase-treated RNeasy Micro or Mini kits, depending on cell number. To prevent cross-contamination, each cell subset was processed individually, whereas patient and healthy donor samples were processed jointly. The immunoSEQ multiplex PCR was used to amplify TCRB sequences from cDNA, generating 87-bp fragments that spanned the CDR3 region. Sequencing of the amplicons was done on the Illumina HiSeq platform. From the authors' description of their analysis: PCR bias was corrected computationally using synthetic template baselines, and reads within Hamming distance 2 were collapsed, with unmergeable singletons discarded. By aligning reads against IMGT, V, D and J genes, CDR3 length, and insertions or deletions at six rearrangement sites were assigned. Clonotype counts were normalized to sorted cell number within each subset before computing true diversity and Gini coefficients with the tcR R package. The overlap coefficient, calculated on TCRB nucleotide sequences, was used to measure repertoire sharing. TCRdb holds this immuneACCESS table with in-frame rearrangements only. Some clones are missing; in checked studies, unresolved V genes explain under half, and the rest has no known cause. From that table come the V and J calls and clone size; the DNA was used to work out D and trimming. The table for this sample lists 120,000 or so clones; about 15% of them were counted only once. The ten largest make up 2% to 3% of the sample.

The origin of this receptor is a man aged 25 to 45 with type 1 diabetes. The sample was central memory CD4+ T cells from blood. This chain joins TRBV4-3 to TRBJ2-3; 10 central bases correspond to TRBD2. DNA sequence: TGCGCCAGCAGCCAAGATTCTAGCGGGAGTACAGATACGCAGTATTTT. It is translated as CASSQDSSGSTDTQYF.